This record covers a single T cell receptor (beta chain). The antigen is undetermined. Every patient had relapsed following autologous stem cell transplantation, and cohorts differed in brentuximab vedotin exposure. By magnetic negative selection, CD4+ T cells were purified from thawed PBMCs. Here immunoSEQ multiplex PCR was the method, and the copy in TCRdb shows in-frame clones only, minus some. The sample lists 25,000 or so clones, around 80% occurring once. Germline assignment: CDR1 SGHTA and CDR2 FQGNSA. This CDR3 has 15 amino acids. V trimming: 2 bases; J trimming: 4 bases; junction bases outside the gene matches: 3. The data originate from a study of PD-1 blockade in classical Hodgkin lymphoma. Study as a whole: Nivolumab 3 mg/kg was given intravenously every 2 weeks.

General study results and limits: Whereas CD4+ TCR diversity had risen significantly by C4D1, CD8+ TCR diversity had not. Factors driving the repertoire differences, possibly disease activity or prior therapy, remain undefined.

This clonotype was sampled from a human donor with classical Hodgkin lymphoma. The chain recombines TRBV7-2 with TRBJ2-1; 9 positions agree with TRBD2. The material sequenced was CD4+ T cells from blood, taken at baseline. The DNA of the CDR3 is TGTGCCAGCAGCTTAAATAGCGGGGGTTACAATGAGCAGTTCTTC. Its translation: CASSLNSGGYNEQFF.